The clone carrying this TCR beta chain was recorded at least ten times. The antigen is not known. Trimming took 3 bases from V and 0 from J, leaving 11 bases between them. Germline V gene lookup returns CDR1 MGHDK and CDR2 SYGVNS. There are 16 residues in the CDR3. This sample stems from a study of tumor-infiltrating lymphocytes in primary liver carcinoma. Starting from roughly 0.5 ug of total RNA, TCR beta cDNA was produced with a primer in the constant region. It was through three nested multiplex PCR rounds of slightly modified ARM-PCR that TCR beta libraries arose. For around 9 cycles apiece, the opening two PCR rounds ran with TRBV1-TRBV30 forward primers and a C-beta reverse primer. From the multiplex PCR reads, TCRdb called clonotypes with MiXCR, one entry per CDR3 protein. The table lists roughly 53,000 distinct CDR3 sequences, about 73% of them singletons. Study outcomes and limitations: Tumor top-250-clone fractions significantly exceeded those of blood (p = 0.039).

For each extraction, RNA and DNA were obtained together from about 19-30 mg of unsorted bulk tissue. Without exception, tumor samples held over 75% viable tumor cells. This receptor was identified in a middle-aged man with primary liver carcinoma and hepatitis B virus infection. Sequences were obtained from liver tumor tissue from sampling region 2. Indicated subset: tumor region T2, inferior pole. The chain recombines TRBV25-1 with TRBJ2-2, with D possibly matching TRBD1 (6 bases). The CDR3 here is CASSDLDRANTGELFF. DNA of the CDR3: TGTGCCAGCAGTGACTTGGACAGAGCGAACACCGGGGAGCTGTTTTTT.